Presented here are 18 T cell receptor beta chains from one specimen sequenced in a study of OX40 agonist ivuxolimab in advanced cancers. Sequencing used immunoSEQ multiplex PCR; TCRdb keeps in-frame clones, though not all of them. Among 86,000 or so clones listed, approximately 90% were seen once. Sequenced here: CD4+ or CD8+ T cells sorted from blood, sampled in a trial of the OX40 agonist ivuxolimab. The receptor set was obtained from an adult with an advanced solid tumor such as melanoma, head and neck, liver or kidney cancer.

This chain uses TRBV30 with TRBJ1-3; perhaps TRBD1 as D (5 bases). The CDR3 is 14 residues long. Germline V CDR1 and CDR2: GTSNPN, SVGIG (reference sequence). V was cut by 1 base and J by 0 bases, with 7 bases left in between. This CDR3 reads CAWSGGSSGNTIYF. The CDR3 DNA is TGTGCCTGGAGTGGGGGGAGCTCTGGAAACACCATATATTTT. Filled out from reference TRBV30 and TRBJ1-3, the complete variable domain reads SQTIHQWPATLVQPVGSPLSLECTVEGTSNPNLYWYRQAAGRGLQLLFYSVGIGQISSEVPQNLSASRPQDRQFILSSKKLLLSDSGFYLCAWSGGSSGNTIYFGEGSWLTVV.

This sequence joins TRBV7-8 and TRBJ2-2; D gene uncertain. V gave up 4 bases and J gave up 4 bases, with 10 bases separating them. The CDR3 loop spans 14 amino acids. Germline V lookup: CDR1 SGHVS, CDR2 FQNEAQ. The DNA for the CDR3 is TGTGCCAGCAGCTCCCAGGCTAGCACCGGGGAGCTGTTTTTT. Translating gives CASSSQASTGELFF.

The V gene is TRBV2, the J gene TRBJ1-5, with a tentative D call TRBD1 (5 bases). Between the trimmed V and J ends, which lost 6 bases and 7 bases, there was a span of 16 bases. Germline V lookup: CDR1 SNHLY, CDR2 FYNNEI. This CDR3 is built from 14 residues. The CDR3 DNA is TGTGCCAGCAGGGGGGGGGTTGGGAAACAGCCCCAGCATTTT. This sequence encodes CASRGGVGKQPQHF.

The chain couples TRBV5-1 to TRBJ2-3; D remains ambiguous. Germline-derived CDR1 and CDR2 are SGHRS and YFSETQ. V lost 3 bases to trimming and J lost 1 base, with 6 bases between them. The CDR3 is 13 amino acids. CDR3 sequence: CASSSDGTDTQYF. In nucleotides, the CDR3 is TGCGCCAGCAGCTCGGACGGCACAGATACGCAGTATTTT.

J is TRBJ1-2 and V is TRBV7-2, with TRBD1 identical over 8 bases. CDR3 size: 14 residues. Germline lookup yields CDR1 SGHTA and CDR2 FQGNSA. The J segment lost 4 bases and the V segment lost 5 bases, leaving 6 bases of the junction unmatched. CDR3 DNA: TGTGCCAGCAGCCTCGGACAGGGTAGCTATGGCTACACCTTC. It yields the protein CASSLGQGSYGYTF.

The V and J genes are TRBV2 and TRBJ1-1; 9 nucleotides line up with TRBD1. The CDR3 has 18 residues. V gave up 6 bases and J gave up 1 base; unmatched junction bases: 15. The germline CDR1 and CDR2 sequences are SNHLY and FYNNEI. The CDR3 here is CASSRRQGGYTSNTEAFF. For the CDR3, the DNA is TGTGCCAGCAGCAGGAGACAGGGGGGTTACACGTCGAACACTGAAGCTTTCTTT.

The CDR3: CASREGGYNSPLHF. The CDR3 coding sequence is TGTGCCAGCCGGGAAGGGGGCTATAATTCACCCCTCCACTTT. V gene TRBV5-6 combines with J gene TRBJ1-6; D is perhaps TRBD1 (6 bases). The CDR3 has 14 residues. Germline V gene data show CDR1 as SGHDT and CDR2 as YYEEEE. Trimming pared 7 bases from V and 3 bases from J, leaving 11 bases between.

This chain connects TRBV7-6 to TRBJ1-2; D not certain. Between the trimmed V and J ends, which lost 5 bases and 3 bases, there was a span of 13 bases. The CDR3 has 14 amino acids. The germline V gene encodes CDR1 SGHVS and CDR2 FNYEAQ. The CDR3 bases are TGTGCCAGCAGCCCCCGGCTGAGCCACTATGGCTACACCTTC. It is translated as CASSPRLSHYGYTF.

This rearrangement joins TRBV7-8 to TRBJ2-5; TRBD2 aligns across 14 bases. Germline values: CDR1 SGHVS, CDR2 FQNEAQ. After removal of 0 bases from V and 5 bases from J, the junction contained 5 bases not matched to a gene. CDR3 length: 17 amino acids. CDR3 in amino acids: CASSLARTSGGMETQYF. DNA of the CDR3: TGTGCCAGCAGCTTAGCCCGGACTAGCGGGGGGATGGAGACCCAGTACTTC.

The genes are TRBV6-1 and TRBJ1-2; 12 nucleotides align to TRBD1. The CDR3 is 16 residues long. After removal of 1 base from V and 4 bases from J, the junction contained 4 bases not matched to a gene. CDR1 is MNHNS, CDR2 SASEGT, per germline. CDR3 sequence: CASSEEGTGGIYGYTF. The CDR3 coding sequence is TGTGCCAGCAGTGAAGAGGGGACAGGGGGCATCTATGGCTACACCTTC.

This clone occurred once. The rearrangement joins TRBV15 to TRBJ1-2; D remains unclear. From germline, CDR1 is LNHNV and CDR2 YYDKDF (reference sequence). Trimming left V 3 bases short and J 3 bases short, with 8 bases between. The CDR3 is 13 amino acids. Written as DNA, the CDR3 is TGTGCCACCAGCAGCGGGCGGGACTATGGCTACACCTTC. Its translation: CATSSGRDYGYTF.

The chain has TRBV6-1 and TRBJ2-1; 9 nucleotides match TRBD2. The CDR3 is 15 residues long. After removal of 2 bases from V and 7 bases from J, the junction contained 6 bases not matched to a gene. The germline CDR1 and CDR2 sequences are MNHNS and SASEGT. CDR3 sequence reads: CASSERLAGENEQFF. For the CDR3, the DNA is TGTGCCAGCAGTGAAAGGTTAGCGGGAGAGAATGAGCAGTTCTTC.

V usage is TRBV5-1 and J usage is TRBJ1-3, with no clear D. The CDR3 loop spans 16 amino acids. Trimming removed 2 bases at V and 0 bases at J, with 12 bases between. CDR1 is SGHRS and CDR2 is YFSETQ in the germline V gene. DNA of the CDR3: TGCGCCAGCAGCTTATTTCACGGAACCTCTGGAAACACCATATATTTT. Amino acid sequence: CASSLFHGTSGNTIYF.

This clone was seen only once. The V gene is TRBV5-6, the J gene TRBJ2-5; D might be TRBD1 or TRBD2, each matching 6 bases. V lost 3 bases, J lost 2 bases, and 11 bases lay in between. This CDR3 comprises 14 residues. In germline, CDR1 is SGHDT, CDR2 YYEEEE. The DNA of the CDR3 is TGTGCCAGCAGCTCGGGGGCGCTGCAAGAGACCCAGTACTTC. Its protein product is CASSSGALQETQYF.

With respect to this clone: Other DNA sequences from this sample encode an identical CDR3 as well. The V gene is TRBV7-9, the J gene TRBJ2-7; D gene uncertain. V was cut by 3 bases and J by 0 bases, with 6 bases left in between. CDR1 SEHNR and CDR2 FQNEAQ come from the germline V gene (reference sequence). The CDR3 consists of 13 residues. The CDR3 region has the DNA TGTGCCAGCAGCTTGTCGCCCTCCTACGAGCAGTACTTC. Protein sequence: CASSLSPSYEQYF. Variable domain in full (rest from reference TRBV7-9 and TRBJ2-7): DTGVSQNPRHKITKRGQNVTFRCDPISEHNRLYWYRQTLGQGPEFLTYFQNEAQLEKSRLLSDRFSAERPKGSFSTLEIQRTEQGDSAMYLCASSLSPSYEQYFGPGTRLTVT.

The CDR3: CASNGQEYNEQFF. In DNA, the CDR3 is TGTGCCAGCAACGGACAGGAGTACAATGAGCAGTTCTTC. The chain is built from TRBV6-6 and TRBJ2-1; TRBD1 aligns across 7 bases. The trim removed 7 bases at V and 4 bases at J, leaving 4 bases unmatched. From germline, CDR1 is MNHNY and CDR2 SVGAGI (reference sequence). This CDR3 has 13 residues.

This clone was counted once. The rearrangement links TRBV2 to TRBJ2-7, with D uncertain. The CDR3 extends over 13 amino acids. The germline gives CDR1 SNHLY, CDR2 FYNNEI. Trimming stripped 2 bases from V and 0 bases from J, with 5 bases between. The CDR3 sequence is CASSESASYEQYF. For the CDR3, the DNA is TGTGCCAGCAGTGAATCGGCCTCCTACGAGCAGTACTTC.

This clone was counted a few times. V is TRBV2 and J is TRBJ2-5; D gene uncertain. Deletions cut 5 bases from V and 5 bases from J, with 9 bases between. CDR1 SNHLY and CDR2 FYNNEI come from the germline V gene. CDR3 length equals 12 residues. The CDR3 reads CASSINRETQYF. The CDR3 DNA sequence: TGTGCCAGCAGTATCAACCGGGAGACCCAGTACTTC.